What follows is one T cell receptor (beta chain) and its context. Its target is not known. Markers CD45RO/CCR7/CD25/CD127/CD95/CD27 served to sort CD4+ naive, central memory, regulatory and stem cell-like memory cells. The data belong to a study of beta chain features in type 1 diabetes. General observations from the study: Patients with type 1 diabetes carried fewer insertions and had more deletions at their VDJ junctions.

The CDR3 is made up of 15 amino acids. Trimming cost V 5 bases and J 8 bases, with 19 bases left between them. Germline CDR1 and CDR2: MGHRA and YSYEKL. Expressed TCRB transcripts were sequenced, since all the RNA that had been isolated was reverse transcribed. Produced via immunoSEQ multiplex PCR; TCRdb's table is partial and in-frame only. In the table there are under 400,000 clones, 10% to 15% of which are singletons. The sample taken for sequencing was naive CD4+ T cells from blood. The TCR comes from a man aged 18 to 30 in good health. This rearrangement joins TRBV4-1 to TRBJ2-1; a weak D match, TRBD1 (6 bases). The CDR3 DNA reads as TGCGCCAGCAGCTATCAACAGGGACGAGGGGATGAGCAGTTCTTC. Protein product: CASSYQQGRGDEQFF.